This paragraph covers one TCR beta chain sequence. Repertoires were generated with immunoSEQ multiplex PCR, while TCRdb's copy carries only in-frame clones and drops some. The data show approximately 70,000 clones, 90% seen once. The data stem from a study of control samples from healthy donors and cancer patients. Per germline, CDR1 LGHDT and CDR2 YNNKEL (reference sequence). The CDR3 runs to 15 residues. Trimming removed 3 bases from V and 2 bases from J, with 12 bases in between. The sample was PBMCs. The V and J genes are TRBV3-1 (or the pseudogene TRBV3-2) and TRBJ2-3; TRBD2 might be the D (5 bases). The origin of this receptor is a woman between 50 and 59 years old with colorectal cancer. CDR3 DNA sequence: TGTGCCAGCAGCCAGGTCAGCGGAACCACAGATACGCAGTATTTT. Residues: CASSQVSGTTDTQYF.